These 20 T cell receptor beta chains came from one sample sequenced in a study of T cells in Graves' hyperthyroidism and ophthalmopathy. Template material for amplifying TCR beta CDR3 regions consisted of RNA transcripts. TCR CDR3 underwent first-round RT-PCR with the HTBI primer set. TCRdb reprocessed the multiplex PCR reads via MiXCR and lists one record per CDR3 protein. The sample shows approximately 380,000 distinct CDR3 sequences, more than 12% of them seen only once. Specimen: blood. These receptor sequences come from a man aged 45 to 65 with Graves' ophthalmopathy.

V gene TRBV28 combines with J gene TRBJ1-6, with no clear D. Between the trimmed V and J ends, which lost 5 bases and 0 bases, there was a span of 17 bases. Germline CDR1 reads MDHEN; CDR2 reads SYDVKM. CDR3 length equals 18 residues. The chain's CDR3 is CASSQKTPKSSYNSPLHF. The CDR3, as DNA: TGTGCCAGCAGTCAAAAGACTCCTAAGAGCTCCTATAATTCACCCCTCCACTTT.

The chain is built from TRBV4-1 and TRBJ2-5; either TRBD1 or TRBD2 may fit D (5 bases each). V was trimmed by 3 bases and J by 5 bases, leaving 16 bases between them. The CDR3 has 15 amino acids. Per the germline V gene, CDR1 is MGHRA and CDR2 is YSYEKL. CDR3 sequence reads: CASSHPSTRGETQYF. In DNA, the CDR3 is TGCGCCAGCAGCCACCCGAGCACCCGGGGCGAGACCCAGTACTTC.

This clonotype appeared many times. The V and J genes are TRBV20-1 and TRBJ2-7, with 11 positions matching TRBD2. Germline values: CDR1 DFQATT, CDR2 SNEGSKA (reference sequence). The CDR3 extends over 14 amino acids. V gave up 3 bases and J gave up 6 bases; unmatched junction bases: 7. CDR3 nucleotides: TGCAGTGCTAGGAGACTAGCGGGGCCAACCGAGCAGTACTTC. It translates to CSARRLAGPTEQYF.

Many counts were recorded for this clonotype. The chain links TRBV2 to TRBJ2-4; 7 bases agree with TRBD2. The CDR3 length is 18 residues. After removal of 7 bases from V and 3 bases from J, the junction contained 18 bases not matched to a gene. Germline assignment: CDR1 SNHLY and CDR2 FYNNEI. The DNA of the CDR3 is TGTGCCAGCATGTTTGCGGGAGTTCGGCATTCTGTCAAAAACATTCAGTACTTC. Encoded protein: CASMFAGVRHSVKNIQYF. The whole variable domain, remainder taken from reference TRBV2 and TRBJ2-4, is EPEVTQTPSHQVTQMGQEVILRCVPISNHLYFYWYRQILGQKVEFLVSFYNNEISEKSEIFDDQFSVERPDGSNFTLKIRSTKLEDSAMYFCASMFAGVRHSVKNIQYFGAGTRLSVL.

This clonotype has ten or more counts. The chain links TRBV2 to TRBJ2-3; tentatively, D is TRBD1 or TRBD2 (7 bases each). CDR3 size: 15 residues. Deletions cut 4 bases from V and 6 bases from J, with 17 bases between. CDR1 and CDR2 from the germline V gene are SNHLY and FYNNEI. The CDR3 nucleotides read TGTGCCAGCAGTGCAGGGGGGGGCGGACTCGATACGCAGTATTTT. This encodes CASSAGGGGLDTQYF.

The CDR3 sequence: CASFRDFLDTEAFF. In nucleotides, the CDR3 is TGTGCCAGCTTCAGGGACTTCTTAGACACTGAAGCTTTCTTT. The chain links TRBV6-1 to TRBJ1-1; the D gene is possibly TRBD1 (5 bases). The V gene's germline CDR1 is MNHNS and CDR2 SASEGT. Trimming took off 8 bases at V and 3 bases at J, with 16 bases between the two ends. The length of the CDR3 is 14 residues.

This clonotype came up many times. The V call is TRBV27, the J call TRBJ2-5; 11 bases fit TRBD2. Losses at the gene ends were 9 bases for V and 5 bases for J; bases not matched to a gene: 5. This CDR3 has 13 residues. From germline, CDR1 is MNHEY and CDR2 SMNVEV (reference sequence). The CDR3 DNA is TGTGCCAGTGGGGGACTAGCGGCGGAGACCCAGTACTTC. This translates into CASGGLAAETQYF.

This clonotype was recorded at least ten times. The gene calls are TRBV2 and TRBJ1-5; D is undetermined. Germline lookup yields CDR1 SNHLY and CDR2 FYNNEI. The CDR3 contains 14 residues. Trimming left V 6 bases short and J 1 base short, with 10 bases between. The DNA of the CDR3 is TGTGCCAGCAGCGGGGAAGGGAGCAATCAGCCCCAGCATTTT. Translation: CASSGEGSNQPQHF.

This chain links TRBV28 with TRBJ1-2; D gene ambiguous. Deletions cut 4 bases from V and 5 bases from J, with 8 bases between. The CDR3 contains 12 residues. Per germline, CDR1 MDHEN and CDR2 SYDVKM. The CDR3 DNA reads TGTGCCAGCAGTTCGCAAGAATATGGCTACACCTTC. Protein sequence: CASSSQEYGYTF.

The chain has TRBV5-1 and TRBJ2-3; D may be TRBD1 (5 bases). Looked up from germline, CDR1 is SGHRS and CDR2 is YFSETQ. The V gene lost 2 bases and the J gene lost 3 bases, with 10 bases spanning the gap. The CDR3 extends over 14 amino acids. CDR3 DNA sequence: TGCGCCAGCAGCTTCCAGGGTCAGACAGATACGCAGTATTTT. Translation gives CASSFQGQTDTQYF.

The V gene is TRBV3-1, the J gene TRBJ2-2, with unresolved D. Germline V lookup: CDR1 LGHDT, CDR2 YNNKEL (reference sequence). The CDR3 has 13 residues. The V gene lost 4 bases and the J gene lost 4 bases, with 7 bases spanning the gap. The CDR3, as DNA: TGTGCCAGCAGCCTCCCTCGCACCGGGGAGCTGTTTTTT. Protein product: CASSLPRTGELFF.

In this sample, this clonotype turned up many times. The CDR3 bases are TGTGCCAGCAGCCAAGAGGTAGCGGGAGTGGGGACAGATACGCAGTATTTT. It encodes CASSQEVAGVGTDTQYF. V gene TRBV3-1 combines with J gene TRBJ2-3, with 9 bases aligning to TRBD2. The length of the CDR3 is 17 residues. With 0 bases clipped from V and 3 bases from J, the junction kept 7 bases outside the gene matches. Germline loops: CDR1 LGHDT, CDR2 YNNKEL (reference sequence).

Ten or more counts support this clonotype. The rearrangement uses TRBV11-2 and TRBJ1-1; maybe TRBD1 (5 bases). Per germline, CDR1 SGHAT and CDR2 FQNNGV. The CDR3 is 15 residues long. V shed 3 bases and J shed 1 base, with 12 bases lying between them. The chain's CDR3 is CASSFGGGRNTEAFF. DNA of the CDR3: TGTGCCAGCAGCTTTGGGGGGGGGAGGAACACTGAAGCTTTCTTT.

The V gene is TRBV6-4, the J gene TRBJ2-3; 7 nucleotides line up with TRBD2. With 0 bases clipped from V and 0 bases from J, the junction kept 0 bases outside the gene matches. The CDR3 has 15 amino acids. From germline, CDR1 is MRHNA and CDR2 SNTAGT. The CDR3 DNA sequence: TGTGCCAGCAGTGACTCGGGGGGGAGCACAGATACGCAGTATTTT. This gives the protein CASSDSGGSTDTQYF.

This clonotype was recorded at least ten times. CDR3 coding DNA: TGTGCCAGCAGCTTAGCGGGAGCTGGGTACGAGCAGTACTTC. Its translation: CASSLAGAGYEQYF. The gene calls are TRBV11-3 and TRBJ2-7; maybe TRBD2 (6 bases). The V end was cut by 1 base, the J end by 4 bases, with 11 bases between. The CDR3 is made up of 14 amino acids. CDR1 and CDR2 from the germline V gene are SGHNT and YENEEA.

This clonotype was detected many times. This rearrangement joins TRBV3-1 to TRBJ2-1; D is uncertain. Germline V gives CDR1 LGHDT, CDR2 YNNKEL (reference sequence). CDR3 length: 16 amino acids. The V end was cut by 2 bases, the J end by 7 bases, with 18 bases between. The CDR3: CASSQPLLNSRNEQFF. CDR3 DNA: TGTGCCAGCAGCCAACCTCTTCTCAATTCGCGGAATGAGCAGTTCTTC.

This clonotype was picked up many times. The rearrangement uses TRBV11-3 and TRBJ2-1; D unclear. Deletions cut 5 bases from V and 8 bases from J, with 13 bases between. The CDR3 is 13 residues long. Germline V lookup: CDR1 SGHNT, CDR2 YENEEA. CDR3 sequence: CASSPRQSHEQFF. For the CDR3, the DNA is TGTGCCAGCAGCCCCCGGCAGAGTCATGAGCAGTTCTTC.

This clonotype was picked up many times. J is TRBJ2-7 and V is TRBV10-3; D is undetermined. The V end was cut by 0 bases, the J end by 4 bases, with 16 bases between. The germline gives CDR1 ENHRY, CDR2 SYGVKD. The CDR3 length is 16 residues. CDR3 region: CAISESRSRSHYEQYF. Here the CDR3 DNA reads TGTGCCATCAGTGAGTCGAGATCACGCTCACATTACGAGCAGTACTTC.

This rearrangement joins TRBV28 to TRBJ2-3, with D uncertain. Per germline, CDR1 MDHEN and CDR2 SYDVKM. The CDR3 length is 14 residues. Trimming took 5 bases from V and 4 from J, leaving 13 bases between them. CDR3 loop: CASSPNLDADTQYF. DNA of the CDR3: TGTGCCAGCAGTCCTAACCTCGATGCAGATACGCAGTATTTT.

Many counts were recorded for this clonotype. The chain employs TRBV30 and TRBJ2-3; no firm D call. Germline CDR1 reads GTSNPN; CDR2 reads SVGIG (reference sequence). The V gene lost 2 bases and the J gene lost 6 bases, with 6 bases spanning the gap. This CDR3 spans 11 amino acids. The CDR3 nucleotides read TGTGCCTGGAGTAACGGGGATACGCAGTATTTT. This gives the protein CAWSNGDTQYF.